One sample yielded the 21 T cell receptor beta chains listed below, sequenced in a study of beta chain features in type 1 diabetes. What these receptors recognize is not known. Overall study results and limits: TCRB CDR3 length was moderately but significantly reduced in all four CD4+ subsets of Type 1 diabetes patients.

Isolated RNA was reverse transcribed in full, so expressed TCRB transcripts were sequenced. Here immunoSEQ multiplex PCR was the method, and the copy in TCRdb shows in-frame clones only, minus some. Of 20,000 to 25,000 clones in the sample, about 71% were seen once. Sequenced: stem cell memory CD4+ T cells from blood. These receptors all come from a woman aged 40 to 50 with type 1 diabetes.

V is TRBV11-2 and J is TRBJ2-5, with TRBD2 matching over 13 bases. J lost 7 bases, V lost 5 bases, and 10 bases had no gene match. This CDR3 has 16 residues. CDR1 and CDR2 (germline): SGHAT, FQNNGV. The CDR3 bases are TGTGCCAGCAGCCTCCGACTAGCGGGAGGTTTCGGGACCCAGTACTTC. It translates to CASSLRLAGGFGTQYF.

The V gene is TRBV5-1, the J gene TRBJ1-6, with D maybe TRBD1 (5 bases). V was shortened by 3 bases and J by 6 bases, with 10 bases between the two germline ends. The length of the CDR3 is 14 residues. The germline gives CDR1 SGHRS, CDR2 YFSETQ. The CDR3, as DNA: TGCGCCAGCAGCTGGGGGGGAAGTAATTCACCCCTCCACTTT. Its translation is CASSWGGSNSPLHF.

The chain recombines TRBV27 with TRBJ2-1; 7 nucleotides line up with TRBD1. This CDR3 is 13 amino acids long. Germline V gene lookup returns CDR1 MNHEY and CDR2 SMNVEV (reference sequence). With 6 bases clipped from V and 9 bases from J, the junction kept 8 bases outside the gene matches. Written as DNA, the CDR3 is TGTGCCAGCAGATTCCCAGGGGGTGGTGAGCAGTTCTTC. Its protein product is CASRFPGGGEQFF.

This sequence joins TRBV5-4 and TRBJ1-1, with unresolved D. Deletions cut 0 bases from V and 1 base from J, with 16 bases between. The CDR3 has 17 residues. The germline V gene encodes CDR1 SGHNT and CDR2 YYREEE (reference sequence). The CDR3 protein is CASSLGHLYLENTEAFF. Here the CDR3 DNA reads TGTGCCAGCAGCTTGGGACACCTGTACCTCGAGAACACTGAAGCTTTCTTT.

The J gene is TRBJ2-3, the V gene TRBV28; 11 bases align to TRBD2. V lost 10 bases, J lost 4 bases, and 10 bases stayed unmatched. This CDR3 is built from 15 residues. Germline V gene sequence: CDR1 MDHEN, CDR2 SYDVKM. The CDR3 DNA sequence: TGTGCCACCGGACTCCTAGCGGGAGGACCAGATACGCAGTATTTT. Translating gives CATGLLAGGPDTQYF.

The chain combines TRBV18 with TRBJ1-1; 7 bases are shared with TRBD1. The CDR3 consists of 14 residues. From germline, CDR1 is KGHSH and CDR2 LQKENI. V lost 6 bases to trimming and J lost 4 bases; unmatched junction nucleotides: 8. CDR3 amino acids: CASSVHRGITEAFF. The CDR3 bases are TGTGCCAGCTCGGTTCACAGGGGTATCACTGAAGCTTTCTTT.

This clone was seen only once. The chain recombines TRBV7-2 with TRBJ1-5; TRBD1 matches at 11 bases. Germline V gives CDR1 SGHTA, CDR2 FQGNSA. The V gene end was trimmed by 1 base and the J gene end by 6 bases; junction bases not matched to a gene: 5. The CDR3 consists of 16 residues. CDR3 loop: CASSLGGQGAAQPQHF. CDR3 bases: TGTGCCAGCAGCTTAGGTGGACAGGGGGCCGCTCAGCCCCAGCATTTT.

V gene TRBV7-2 combines with J gene TRBJ1-1; 8 nucleotides agree with TRBD1. The length of the CDR3 is 11 residues. Germline V CDR1 and CDR2: SGHTA, FQGNSA. The V and J ends lost 5 bases and 10 bases, in that order; junction bases with no gene match: 3. In DNA, the CDR3 is TGTGCCAGCAGCCAGGGGACAGGAGCTTTCTTT. Translation: CASSQGTGAFF.

The genes are TRBV6-1 and TRBJ2-5, with 10 bases matching TRBD1. The last part of the DNA fits TRBJ2-7 better; the J call may be wrong. This CDR3 has 18 residues. Germline CDR1 is MNHNS and CDR2 is SASEGT. The CDR3 DNA sequence: TGTGCCAGCAGTGAAGCGGGGGACAGGGGAGTGGGCCCTGGCGAGCAGTACTTC. This gives the protein CASSEAGDRGVGPGEQYF.

The chain combines TRBV5-5 with TRBJ2-2, with D perhaps TRBD1 (6 bases). The CDR3 is 15 residues long. V lost 1 base to trimming and J lost 1 base, with 8 bases between them. Germline assignment: CDR1 SGHKS and CDR2 YYEKEE (reference sequence). CDR3 nucleotide sequence: TGTGCCAGCAGCTTGCCGACAGGGAACACCGGGGAGCTGTTTTTT. Translated: CASSLPTGNTGELFF. The variable domain in full, with the rest retrieved from reference TRBV5-5 and TRBJ2-2, is DAGVTQSPTHLIKTRGQQVTLRCSPISGHKSVSWYQQVLGQGPQFIFQYYEKEERGRGNFPDRFSARQFPNYSSELNVNALLLGDSALYLCASSLPTGNTGELFFGEGSRLTVL.

This clone was seen just once. V is TRBV28 and J is TRBJ1-1, with D unclear. Germline assignment: CDR1 MDHEN and CDR2 SYDVKM. V shed 7 bases and J shed 1 base, with 4 bases lying between them. The CDR3 extends over 11 amino acids. The CDR3 spells CASTSNTEAFF. Here the CDR3 DNA reads TGTGCCAGCACCTCGAACACTGAAGCTTTCTTT.

The chain has TRBV7-2 and TRBJ2-7; weak D call: TRBD1 (6 bases). The V and J ends lost 3 bases and 0 bases respectively, with 9 bases between them. CDR3 length equals 14 residues. Germline-derived CDR1 and CDR2 are SGHTA and FQGNSA. The CDR3 loop reads CASSFLGGSYEQYF. The CDR3 region has the DNA TGTGCCAGCAGCTTCCTAGGGGGCTCCTACGAGCAGTACTTC.

Details on this clone: The junction departs from germline at one end; a sequencing error may be responsible. The chain has TRBV18 and TRBJ1-4, with 9 bases identical to TRBD1. From germline, CDR1 is KGHSH and CDR2 LQKENI. CDR3 length: 14 residues. Written as DNA, the CDR3 is TGTGCCAGCTCGCCACAGGGGGCCAATGAAAAACTGTTTTTT. It translates to CASSPQGANEKLFF.

This clone was seen only a few times. The chain has TRBV7-9 and TRBJ2-3; 11 bases fit TRBD2. J was trimmed by 6 bases and V by 4 bases; bases with no gene match: 6. The length of the CDR3 is 15 residues. CDR1 and CDR2 from the germline V gene are SEHNR and FQNEAQ (reference sequence). The chain's CDR3 is CASSSIAGGTDTQYF. The CDR3 DNA is TGTGCCAGCAGCTCTATAGCGGGAGGGACGGATACGCAGTATTTT.

The V gene is TRBV15, the J gene TRBJ2-2, with D perhaps matching TRBD2 (5 bases). From germline, CDR1 is LNHNV and CDR2 YYDKDF (reference sequence). With 0 bases removed from V and 4 bases from J, the gap between germline ends came to 9 bases. There are 15 residues in the CDR3. The CDR3 bases are TGTGCCACCAGCAGAGATTTTACTAGCACCGGGGAGCTGTTTTTT. Translation: CATSRDFTSTGELFF.

V usage is TRBV2 and J usage is TRBJ1-5; D not resolved. Trimming took off 6 bases at V and 1 base at J, with 10 bases between the two ends. Germline CDR1 reads SNHLY; CDR2 reads FYNNEI. CDR3 length equals 14 residues. This CDR3 reads CASRTRISNQPQHF. The CDR3 region has the DNA TGTGCCAGCAGGACCAGGATAAGCAATCAGCCCCAGCATTTT. The full variable domain, completed using reference TRBV2 and TRBJ1-5, is EPEVTQTPSHQVTQMGQEVILRCVPISNHLYFYWYRQILGQKVEFLVSFYNNEISEKSEIFDDQFSVERPDGSNFTLKIRSTKLEDSAMYFCASRTRISNQPQHFGDGTRLSIL.

The CDR3, as DNA: TGTGCCAGCAGTTCTTACACAGATACGCAGTATTTT. Its protein product is CASSSYTDTQYF. The genes are TRBV28 and TRBJ2-3; the D is unclear. The CDR3 sequence is 12 residues long. Germline CDR1 MDHEN, CDR2 SYDVKM. Trimming shortened V by 4 bases and J by 2 bases, and 4 bases separated the two germline ends. Combining the CDR3 with reference TRBV28 and TRBJ2-3 gives the whole variable domain DVKVTQSSRYLVKRTGEKVFLECVQDMDHENMFWYRQDPGLGLRLIYFSYDVKMKEKGDIPEGYSVSREKKERFSLILESASTNQTSMYLCASSSYTDTQYFGPGTRLTVL.

The chain recombines TRBV7-9 with TRBJ2-5; D possibly corresponds to TRBD1 (5 bases). V was shortened by 1 base and J by 3 bases, with 12 bases between the two germline ends. The CDR3 runs 15 residues. Germline values: CDR1 SEHNR, CDR2 FQNEAQ (reference sequence). The CDR3 spells CASSLGGRVEETQYF. The CDR3 DNA reads TGTGCCAGCAGCTTAGGAGGCAGGGTAGAAGAGACCCAGTACTTC.

The chain links TRBV5-6 to TRBJ2-5; D may be TRBD1 (6 bases). V was clipped by 2 bases and J by 1 base, with 9 bases between them. This CDR3 has 14 residues. Looked up from germline, CDR1 is SGHDT and CDR2 is YYEEEE. In DNA form, the CDR3 reads TGTGCCAGCAGCTTTAGGGACATCCAAGAGACCCAGTACTTC. It translates to CASSFRDIQETQYF. Using reference TRBV5-6 and TRBJ2-5 for the parts outside the CDR3, the full variable domain is DAGVTQSPTHLIKTRGQQVTLRCSPKSGHDTVSWYQQALGQGPQFIFQYYEEEERQRGNFPDRFSGHQFPNYSSELNVNALLLGDSALYLCASSFRDIQETQYFGPGTRLLVL.

This clone was picked up a small number of times. The gene calls are TRBV5-6 and TRBJ2-5, with 7 bases aligning to TRBD1. Germline V gives CDR1 SGHDT, CDR2 YYEEEE. There are 14 residues in the CDR3. The ends lost 4 bases at V and 1 base at J; junction bases unmatched: 4. Here the CDR3 reads CASSLGTVQETQYF. The CDR3 DNA reads as TGTGCCAGCAGCCTAGGGACAGTCCAAGAGACCCAGTACTTC.

This clone appeared a single time. This chain joins TRBV29-1 and TRBJ2-1, with TRBD1 as a possible D gene (6 bases). V was trimmed by 4 bases and J by 3 bases, leaving 13 bases between them. The CDR3 runs to 14 residues. Germline V gene lookup returns CDR1 SQVTM and CDR2 ANQGSEA. The CDR3 DNA follows: TGCAGCGTTGCACGGGACACTAACTACAATGAGCAGTTCTTC. Translation gives CSVARDTNYNEQFF.